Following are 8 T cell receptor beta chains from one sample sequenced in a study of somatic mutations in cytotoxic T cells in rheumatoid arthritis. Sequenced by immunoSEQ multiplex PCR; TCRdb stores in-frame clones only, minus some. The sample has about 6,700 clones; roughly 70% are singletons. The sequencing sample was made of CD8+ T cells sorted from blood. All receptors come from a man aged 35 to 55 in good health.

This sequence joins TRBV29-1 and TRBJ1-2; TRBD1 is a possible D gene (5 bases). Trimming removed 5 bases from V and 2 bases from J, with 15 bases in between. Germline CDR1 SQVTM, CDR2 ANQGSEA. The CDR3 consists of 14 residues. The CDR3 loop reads CSVFGLDTNYGYTF. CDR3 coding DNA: TGCAGCGTTTTCGGACTGGACACCAACTATGGCTACACCTTC.

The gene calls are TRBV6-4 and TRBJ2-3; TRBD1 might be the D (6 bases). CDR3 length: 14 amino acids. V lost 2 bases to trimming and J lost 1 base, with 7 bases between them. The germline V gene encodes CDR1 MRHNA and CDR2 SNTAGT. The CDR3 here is CASSDAGGTDTQYF. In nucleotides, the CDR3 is TGTGCCAGCAGTGACGCAGGGGGCACAGATACGCAGTATTTT.

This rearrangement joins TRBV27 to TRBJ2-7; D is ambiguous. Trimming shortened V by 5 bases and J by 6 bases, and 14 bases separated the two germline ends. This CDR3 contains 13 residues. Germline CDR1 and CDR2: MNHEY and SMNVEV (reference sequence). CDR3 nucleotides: TGTGCCAGCAGTCCCAAGGTTAGCCGCGAGCAGTACTTC. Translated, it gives CASSPKVSREQYF.

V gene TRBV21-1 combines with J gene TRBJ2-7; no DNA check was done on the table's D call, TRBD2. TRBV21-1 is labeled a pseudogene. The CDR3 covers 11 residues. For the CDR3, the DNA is TGTGCTGGTAGGGGGGGCCACGAGCAGTACGTC. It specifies CAGRGGHEQYV.

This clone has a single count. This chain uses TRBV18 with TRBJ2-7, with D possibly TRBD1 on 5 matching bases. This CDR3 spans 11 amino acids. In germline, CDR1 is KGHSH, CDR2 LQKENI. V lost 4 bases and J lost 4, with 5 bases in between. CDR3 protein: CASSQGYEQYV. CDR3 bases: TGTGCCAGCTCACAGGGGTACGAGCAGTACGTC.

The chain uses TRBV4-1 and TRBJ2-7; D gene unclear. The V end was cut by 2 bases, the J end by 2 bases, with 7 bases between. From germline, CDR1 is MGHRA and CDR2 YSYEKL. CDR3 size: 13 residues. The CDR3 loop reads CASSQKLAYEQYF. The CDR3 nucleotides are TGCGCCAGCAGCCAAAAGCTGGCCTACGAGCAGTACTTC.

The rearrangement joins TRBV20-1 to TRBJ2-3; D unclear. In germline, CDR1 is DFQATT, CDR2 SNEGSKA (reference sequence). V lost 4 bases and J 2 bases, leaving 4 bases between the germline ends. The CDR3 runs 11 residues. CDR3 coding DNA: TGCAGTGCTATTCTCACAGATACGCAGTATTTT. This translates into CSAILTDTQYF.

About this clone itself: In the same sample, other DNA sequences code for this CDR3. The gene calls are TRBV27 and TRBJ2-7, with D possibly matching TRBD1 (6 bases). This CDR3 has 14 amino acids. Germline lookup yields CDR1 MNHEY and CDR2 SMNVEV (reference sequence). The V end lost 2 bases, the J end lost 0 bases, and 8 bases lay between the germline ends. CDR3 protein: CASSLRDISYEQYF. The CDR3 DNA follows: TGTGCCAGCAGTTTAAGGGACATCTCCTACGAGCAGTACTTC.